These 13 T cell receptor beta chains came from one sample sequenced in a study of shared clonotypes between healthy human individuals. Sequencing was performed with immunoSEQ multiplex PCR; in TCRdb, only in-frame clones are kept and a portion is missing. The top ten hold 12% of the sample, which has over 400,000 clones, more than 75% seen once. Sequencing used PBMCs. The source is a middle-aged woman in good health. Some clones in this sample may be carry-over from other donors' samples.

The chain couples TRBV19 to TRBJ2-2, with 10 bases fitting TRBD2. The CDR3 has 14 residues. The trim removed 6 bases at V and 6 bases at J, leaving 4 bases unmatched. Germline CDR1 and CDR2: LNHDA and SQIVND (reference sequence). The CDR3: CASSGTSVPGELFF. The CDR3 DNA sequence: TGTGCCAGTAGCGGGACTAGCGTCCCCGGGGAGCTGTTTTTT.

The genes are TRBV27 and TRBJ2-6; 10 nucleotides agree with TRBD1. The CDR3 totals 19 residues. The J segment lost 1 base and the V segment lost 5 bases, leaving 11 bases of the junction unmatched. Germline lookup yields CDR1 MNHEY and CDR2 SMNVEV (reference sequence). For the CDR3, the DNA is TGTGCCAGCAGTCTGCTCACGGGACAGGGGCCTTCTGGGGCCAACGTCCTGACTTTC. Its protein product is CASSLLTGQGPSGANVLTF.

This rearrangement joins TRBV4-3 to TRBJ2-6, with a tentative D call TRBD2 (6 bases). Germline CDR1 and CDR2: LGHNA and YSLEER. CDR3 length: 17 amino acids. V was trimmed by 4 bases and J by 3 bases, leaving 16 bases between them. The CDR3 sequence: CASSPGLLRDGANVLTF. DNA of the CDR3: TGCGCCAGCAGCCCGGGACTGCTTCGAGATGGGGCCAACGTCCTGACTTTC.

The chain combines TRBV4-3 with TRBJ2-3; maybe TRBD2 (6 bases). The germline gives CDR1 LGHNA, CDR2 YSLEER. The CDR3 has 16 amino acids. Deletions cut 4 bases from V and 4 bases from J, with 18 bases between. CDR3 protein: CASSPFIQGGADTQYF. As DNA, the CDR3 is TGCGCCAGCAGCCCCTTTATTCAGGGAGGCGCAGATACGCAGTATTTT.

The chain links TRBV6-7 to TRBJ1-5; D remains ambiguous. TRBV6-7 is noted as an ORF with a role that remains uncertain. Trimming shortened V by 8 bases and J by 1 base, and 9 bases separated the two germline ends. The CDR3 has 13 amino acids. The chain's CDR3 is CASLVGSNQPQHF. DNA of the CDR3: TGTGCCAGCCTGGTGGGGAGCAATCAGCCCCAGCATTTT.

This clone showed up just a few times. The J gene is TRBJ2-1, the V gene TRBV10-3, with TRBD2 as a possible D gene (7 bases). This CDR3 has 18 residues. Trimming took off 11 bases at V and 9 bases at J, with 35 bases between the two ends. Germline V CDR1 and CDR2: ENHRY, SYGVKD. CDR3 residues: CASMGGRLIVVLFIEQFF. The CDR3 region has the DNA TGTGCCTCAATGGGGGGGCGGTTAATAGTGGTCCTGTTTATTGAGCAGTTCTTC.

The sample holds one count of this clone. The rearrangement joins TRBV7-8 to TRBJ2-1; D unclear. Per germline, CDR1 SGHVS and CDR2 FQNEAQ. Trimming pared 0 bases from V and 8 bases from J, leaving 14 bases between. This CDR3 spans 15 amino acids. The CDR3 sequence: CASSLARKFGDEQFF. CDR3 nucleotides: TGTGCCAGCAGCTTAGCAAGGAAGTTTGGCGATGAGCAGTTCTTC. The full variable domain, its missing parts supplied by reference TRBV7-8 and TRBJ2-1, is GAGVSQSPRYKVAKRGQDVALRCDPISGHVSLFWYQQALGQGPEFLTYFQNEAQLDKSGLPSDRFFAERPEGSVSTLKIQRTQQEDSAVYLCASSLARKFGDEQFFGPGTRLTVL.

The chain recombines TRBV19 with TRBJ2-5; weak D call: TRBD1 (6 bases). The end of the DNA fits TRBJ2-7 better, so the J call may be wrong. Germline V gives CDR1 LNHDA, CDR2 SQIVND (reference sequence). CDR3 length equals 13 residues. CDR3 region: CASSRQADYEQYF. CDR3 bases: TGTGCCAGTAGTCGACAGGCTGACTACGAGCAGTACTTC.

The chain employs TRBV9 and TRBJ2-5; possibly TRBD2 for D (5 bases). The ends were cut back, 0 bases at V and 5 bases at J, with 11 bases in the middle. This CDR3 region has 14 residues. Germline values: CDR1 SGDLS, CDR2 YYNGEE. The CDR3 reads CASSVEVASETQYF. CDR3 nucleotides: TGTGCCAGCAGCGTAGAGGTAGCGAGTGAGACCCAGTACTTC.

The CDR3 here is CASSLGQSGNEKLFF. The CDR3 nucleotides read TGTGCCAGCAGCTTAGGACAAAGTGGTAATGAAAAACTGTTTTTT. The chain recombines TRBV7-9 with TRBJ1-4; unclear D gene. Germline CDR1 reads SEHNR; CDR2 reads FQNEAQ (reference sequence). V was trimmed by 1 base and J by 4 bases, leaving 10 bases between them. CDR3 size: 15 residues.

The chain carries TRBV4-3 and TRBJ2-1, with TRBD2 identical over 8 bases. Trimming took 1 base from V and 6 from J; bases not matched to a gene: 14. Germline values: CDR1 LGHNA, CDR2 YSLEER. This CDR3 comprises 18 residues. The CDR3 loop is CASSQGPSGGGPRNEQFF. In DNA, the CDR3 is TGCGCCAGCAGCCAAGGCCCCAGTGGCGGGGGGCCCCGCAATGAGCAGTTCTTC.

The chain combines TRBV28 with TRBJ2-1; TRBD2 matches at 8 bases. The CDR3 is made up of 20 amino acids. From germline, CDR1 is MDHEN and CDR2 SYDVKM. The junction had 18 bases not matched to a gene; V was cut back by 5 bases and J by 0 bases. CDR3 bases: TGTGCCAGCAGTCCCGCCCCGGGTAGCGGGACGACAATCTCCTACAATGAGCAGTTCTTC. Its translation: CASSPAPGSGTTISYNEQFF.

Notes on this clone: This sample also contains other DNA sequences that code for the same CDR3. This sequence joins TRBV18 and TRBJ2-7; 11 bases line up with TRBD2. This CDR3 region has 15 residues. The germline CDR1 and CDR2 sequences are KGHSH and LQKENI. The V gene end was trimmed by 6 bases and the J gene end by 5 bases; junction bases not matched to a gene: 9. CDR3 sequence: CASSPAASGRNEQYF. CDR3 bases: TGTGCCAGCTCTCCAGCGGCTAGCGGGAGGAACGAGCAGTACTTC.